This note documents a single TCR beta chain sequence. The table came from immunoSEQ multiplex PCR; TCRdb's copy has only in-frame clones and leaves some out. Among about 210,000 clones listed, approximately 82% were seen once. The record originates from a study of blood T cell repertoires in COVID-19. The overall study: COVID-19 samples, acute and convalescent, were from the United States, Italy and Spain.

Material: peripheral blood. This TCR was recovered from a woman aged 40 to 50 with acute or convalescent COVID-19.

DNA of the CDR3: TGCGCCAGCAGCTCGACAGGGCTCAATGAAAAACTGTTTTTT. Protein sequence: CASSSTGLNEKLFF. This chain links TRBV5-1 with TRBJ1-4; 7 bases match TRBD1. V lost 3 bases to trimming and J lost 5 bases; unmatched junction nucleotides: 4. Germline V gene sequence: CDR1 SGHRS, CDR2 YFSETQ. The CDR3 runs 14 residues.